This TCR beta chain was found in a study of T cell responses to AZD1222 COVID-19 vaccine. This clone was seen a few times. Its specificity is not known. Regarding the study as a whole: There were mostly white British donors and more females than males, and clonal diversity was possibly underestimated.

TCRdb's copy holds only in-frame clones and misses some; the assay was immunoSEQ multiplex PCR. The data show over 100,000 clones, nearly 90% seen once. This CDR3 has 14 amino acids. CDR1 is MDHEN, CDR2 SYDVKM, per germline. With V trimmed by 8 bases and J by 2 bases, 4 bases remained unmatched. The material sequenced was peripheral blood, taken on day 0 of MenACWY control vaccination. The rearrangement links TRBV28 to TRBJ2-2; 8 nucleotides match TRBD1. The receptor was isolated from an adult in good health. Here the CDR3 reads CASETGVNTGELFF. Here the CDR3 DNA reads TGTGCCAGCGAGACAGGGGTAAACACCGGGGAGCTGTTTTTT. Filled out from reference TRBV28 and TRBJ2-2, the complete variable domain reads DVKVTQSSRYLVKRTGEKVFLECVQDMDHENMFWYRQDPGLGLRLIYFSYDVKMKEKGDIPEGYSVSREKKERFSLILESASTNQTSMYLCASETGVNTGELFFGEGSRLTVL.